This T cell receptor (beta chain) was obtained from a study of tumor-infiltrating lymphocytes in primary liver carcinoma. About the research overall: Tumors, staged T1-T3 N0M0, spanned about 4 to 10 cm.

A remark on this clonotype: Likely a read error: the CDR3 ends without its conserved phenylalanine or tryptophan.

The blood RNA (from unsorted whole blood) was obtained, and germline DNA was also extracted. Germline V gives CDR1 MNHNY, CDR2 SVGAGI (reference sequence). Trimming stripped 9 bases from V and 5 bases from J, with 19 bases between. This CDR3 comprises 14 residues. Production of TCR beta cDNA used approximately 480 ng total RNA together with a constant-region primer. Sequencing libraries for TCR beta derived from three nested multiplex PCR rounds that used slightly modified ARM-PCR. Use of TRBV1-TRBV30 forward primers with a C-beta reverse primer characterized the first two PCR rounds, which lasted approximately 11 cycles each. Using its own MiXCR run on the multiplex PCR reads, TCRdb lists one record per CDR3 protein. The data contain 250,000 to 400,000 distinct CDR3 sequences, 65% of them singletons.

The sequencing sample was made of peripheral blood. This chain uses TRBV6-6 with TRBJ2-5; no clear D. This receptor was taken from a man between 40 and 49 years old with primary liver carcinoma and hepatitis B virus infection. The DNA of the CDR3 is TGTGCCAGTAGTGCTCGGTCTGCTGGGGAGACCCAGTACCTC. This codes for CASSARSAGETQYL.